This TCR beta chain was captured in a study of tumor and adjacent non-tumor tissue in lung cancer (dated by TCRdb to about 2018). Regarding the study in general: Patients with adenocarcinoma (around 13), squamous cell carcinoma (2) and small cell lung cancer (1) were included in the cohort. Ages among the 15 or so patients ranged from roughly 30 to 76 years, there were 10 men and 5 women, and disease was at TNM stage I to III. Sequencing produced some 130,000,000 productive TCRbeta reads in total, an average of approximately 4.1 million reads per sample. Using bulk TCRbeta repertoires from 15 lung cancer patients, the study set lung tumor tissue side by side with matched distant non-tumor lung tissue. Over 25 paired specimens, one tumor and one normal lung sample per patient, were profiled by TCRbeta CDR3 sequencing. Points the paper makes about the study in general: The cohort had only about 16 patients, and the authors noted that larger samples and more detailed clinical data are needed. Because peripheral blood was not sequenced, the blood TCRbeta repertoires of the lung cancer patients in the study went unexamined. In normal lung, the top 100 clones accounted for a significantly larger cumulative share of the repertoire than in tumor tissue. Younger patients had significantly higher TCR diversity, and higher tumor TCR diversity was associated with shorter overall and disease-free survival. TCR diversity (inverse Simpson) was significantly higher in tumor than in normal lung tissue (roughly 430 vs 170, P = 0.0075, Mann-Whitney U test). The sequencing platform is not named in the methods, and unique molecular identifiers are not mentioned.

CDR1 and CDR2 are read off the germline V gene as MNHEY and SVGEGT. Trimming leaves V shorter by 4 bases and J shorter by 8 bases, with the junction holding 12 bases beyond the gene matches. Inclusive of the bounding cysteine and phenylalanine, the CDR3 is 16 residues long. Only the CDR3 region is kept as DNA, spanning 48 bases read in frame from base 1. The library was obtained by multiplex PCR. For sequencing, an Illumina HiSeq 2500 was employed. TCRbeta libraries were constructed through three rounds of nested PCR with primers (Table S4) according to protocols modified from ARM-PCR. Before sequencing, PCR products of 200-500 bp were excised from the gel and purified with the QIAquick gel extraction kit. Turning to the authors' computational methods: Trimmomatic was used to clean the reads, FLASH merged the cleaned reads into complete CDR3 sequences, and MiTCR assigned the sequences to V(D)J germline segments. Clonal diversity was calculated as the inverse Simpson's index using VDJtools. A read counted as productive if the sequence was in-frame and lacked a premature stop codon. TCRdb reran the public reads through fastp at Q25 and MiXCR, keeping productive beta chains. Records with the same CDR3 protein are collapsed into one entry carrying the most frequent genes and DNA. TCRdb assigned the V and J calls; the authors' analysis was not used. The sample table records 52,000 or so distinct CDR3 sequences; about 80% of these occur just once. Roughly 25% of the sample rests with the top ten.

RNA was isolated from bulk unsorted tissue, and RNA quality was assessed with a NanoDrop ND-1000 and an Agilent 2100. The normal lung samples consisted of distant non-tumor tissue collected more than 3 cm from the tumor edge. Newly diagnosed lung cancer patients without prior chemotherapy who had been admitted for thoracic surgery in China between August and November 2014 were enrolled as donors. Patients with previous radiotherapy or chemotherapy, or with another concurrent cancer, were excluded from the study. Pieces of surgical tissue measuring about 1-2 cm3 were kept in RNAlater solution and stored at -80 degrees C until use. By its share of the sample, this clonotype is medium-sized (0.01 to 0.1%). Its antigen is unknown. No base quality values were provided; no much bigger clone lies one nucleotide off.

The TCR was taken from a woman aged 55-69 years with non-small cell lung cancer. The specimen was distant non-tumor lung tissue. The V and J genes are TRBV6-2 or TRBV6-3 and TRBJ2-1; the junction holds 9 bases that match TRBD1. The CDR3 amino acid sequence is: CASSSSSGTGIHEQFF. The nucleotide sequence is given as TGTGCCAGCAGTTCCTCCTCCGGGACAGGGATTCATGAGCAGTTCTTC.